This passage covers 13 T cell receptor beta chains from one sample sequenced in a study of T-cell memory formation after mild COVID-19. MiXCR, run by TCRdb on the 5' RACE reads, gives a single entry per CDR3 protein. The sample lists roughly 100,000 distinct CDR3 sequences, around 13% occurring once. The sample was PBMCs or a T cell subset sorted from them (not recorded which). The receptor source for this set is an adult woman who had mild COVID-19 (a few samples of this study predate the infection). Cell type and time point are not known.

The V and J genes are TRBV5-1 and TRBJ2-1; a possible D gene is TRBD2 (6 bases). Germline V gene data show CDR1 as SGHRS and CDR2 as YFSETQ. The CDR3 has 14 residues. V gave up 0 bases and J gave up 10 bases, with 14 bases separating them. CDR3: CASSLGDSSSEQFF. The CDR3 bases are TGCGCCAGCAGCTTGGGGGACTCCTCTTCGGAGCAGTTCTTC.

This clonotype was detected only a few times. The CDR3 coding sequence is TGCAGCGTTGAGGGGACTAGCGTATCCTCCTACGAGCAGTACTTC. Protein: CSVEGTSVSSYEQYF. The J gene is TRBJ2-7, the V gene TRBV29-1; 10 positions agree with TRBD2. With V trimmed by 3 bases and J by 0 bases, 5 bases remained unmatched. CDR3 length equals 15 residues. CDR1 is SQVTM, CDR2 ANQGSEA, per germline.

This clonotype has just a few counts. V usage is TRBV19 and J usage is TRBJ2-1, with 11 nucleotides matching TRBD2. Germline V gives CDR1 LNHDA, CDR2 SQIVND (reference sequence). Trimming cost V 6 bases and J 7 bases; bases outside gene matches: 8. The CDR3 is 15 residues long. Here the CDR3 reads CASRILAGVGNEQFF. The CDR3 bases are TGTGCCAGTAGAATACTAGCGGGAGTCGGTAATGAGCAGTTCTTC.

The rearrangement joins TRBV7-3 to TRBJ2-1; 9 bases map to TRBD2. Germline V lookup: CDR1 SGHTA, CDR2 FQGTGA. Trimming removed 1 base from V and 5 bases from J; junction bases left unmatched: 6. This CDR3 is 16 amino acids long. CDR3 loop: CASSLSERGADNEQFF. The CDR3 bases are TGTGCCAGCAGCTTAAGTGAGCGGGGGGCCGACAATGAGCAGTTCTTC.

This clonotype was detected many times. This chain joins TRBV7-9 and TRBJ2-5; D perhaps matches TRBD2 (6 bases). Germline assignment: CDR1 SEHNR and CDR2 FQNEAQ (reference sequence). Trimming took off 2 bases at V and 4 bases at J, with 11 bases between the two ends. The CDR3 runs to 14 residues. The CDR3: CASSLSYGRETQYF. The CDR3 bases are TGTGCCAGCAGCTTATCCTACGGGAGAGAGACCCAGTACTTC.

Written as DNA, the CDR3 is TGTGCCAGCAGGGGGACAGGACCCTACGAGCAGTACTTC. Translation gives CASRGTGPYEQYF. V is TRBV7-2 and J is TRBJ2-7; TRBD1 agrees at 8 bases. V shed 6 bases and J 2 bases; nucleotides not matched to a gene: 3. This CDR3 comprises 13 residues. In germline, CDR1 is SGHTA, CDR2 FQGNSA.

This clonotype was seen repeatedly, ten times or more. The chain joins TRBV4-1 to TRBJ2-7, with 7 nucleotides matching TRBD2. CDR1 is MGHRA and CDR2 is YSYEKL in the germline V gene. V gave up 1 base and J gave up 5 bases; unmatched junction bases: 8. The CDR3 covers 15 residues. CDR3 bases: TGCGCCAGCAGCCAAGCGGGGAGGGGCTTCGACGAGCAGTACTTC. It yields the protein CASSQAGRGFDEQYF.

This clonotype was detected only a few times. The chain recombines TRBV18 with TRBJ2-1; D unresolved. Trimming left V 0 bases short and J 9 bases short, with 9 bases between. The CDR3 extends over 13 amino acids. CDR1 KGHSH and CDR2 LQKENI come from the germline V gene. CDR3 in amino acids: CASSPPGEAEQFF. The DNA for the CDR3 is TGTGCCAGCTCACCACCGGGTGAGGCTGAGCAGTTCTTC. The full variable domain, its missing parts supplied by reference TRBV18 and TRBJ2-1, is NAGVMQNPRHLVRRRGQEARLRCSPMKGHSHVYWYRQLPEEGLKFMVYLQKENIIDESGMPKERFSAEFPKEGPSILRIQQVVRGDSAAYFCASSPPGEAEQFFGPGTRLTVL.

V is TRBV7-9 and J is TRBJ2-7; D uncertain. Germline CDR1 and CDR2: SEHNR and FQNEAQ (reference sequence). Trimming took 7 bases from V and 0 from J, leaving 16 bases between them. The CDR3 sequence is 15 residues long. The DNA of the CDR3 is TGTGCCAGCACTCCAGGCGCCCAGAGCTCCTACGAGCAGTACTTC. Its protein is CASTPGAQSSYEQYF.

In its sample, this clonotype was seen many times. The rearrangement joins TRBV29-1 to TRBJ2-1; possibly TRBD2 for D (5 bases). CDR1 and CDR2 from the germline V gene are SQVTM and ANQGSEA. V lost 0 bases and J lost 10, with 13 bases in between. The CDR3 has 13 amino acids. The CDR3 sequence: CSVEDRVAPEQFF. In DNA form, the CDR3 reads TGCAGCGTTGAAGATCGGGTAGCGCCCGAGCAGTTCTTC.

In this sample, this clonotype turned up a few times. The rearrangement uses TRBV27 and TRBJ2-2; 11 bases align to TRBD2. J was trimmed by 5 bases and V by 2 bases; bases with no gene match: 7. This CDR3 is built from 17 residues. CDR1 MNHEY and CDR2 SMNVEV come from the germline V gene (reference sequence). The CDR3 sequence is CASSLQTSGGWTGELFF. The CDR3 DNA reads as TGTGCCAGCAGTTTACAAACTAGCGGGGGTTGGACCGGGGAGCTGTTTTTT.

This clonotype was detected a few times. V and J are TRBV25-1 and TRBJ1-5; D remains ambiguous. Germline V gene sequence: CDR1 MGHDK, CDR2 SYGVNS. V was cut by 3 bases and J by 7 bases, with 10 bases left in between. This CDR3 is built from 13 residues. The CDR3 reads CASSDGGHQPQHF. In DNA, the CDR3 is TGTGCCAGCAGTGATGGAGGGCACCAGCCCCAGCATTTT.

This sequence joins TRBV7-9 and TRBJ1-2; maybe TRBD1 (6 bases). Germline CDR1 SEHNR, CDR2 FQNEAQ (reference sequence). CDR3 length equals 16 residues. V lost 5 bases, J lost 4 bases, and 20 bases lay in between. The CDR3: CASSEPNQDRIYGYTF. In DNA, the CDR3 is TGTGCCAGCAGCGAACCCAATCAGGACAGAATCTATGGCTACACCTTC.